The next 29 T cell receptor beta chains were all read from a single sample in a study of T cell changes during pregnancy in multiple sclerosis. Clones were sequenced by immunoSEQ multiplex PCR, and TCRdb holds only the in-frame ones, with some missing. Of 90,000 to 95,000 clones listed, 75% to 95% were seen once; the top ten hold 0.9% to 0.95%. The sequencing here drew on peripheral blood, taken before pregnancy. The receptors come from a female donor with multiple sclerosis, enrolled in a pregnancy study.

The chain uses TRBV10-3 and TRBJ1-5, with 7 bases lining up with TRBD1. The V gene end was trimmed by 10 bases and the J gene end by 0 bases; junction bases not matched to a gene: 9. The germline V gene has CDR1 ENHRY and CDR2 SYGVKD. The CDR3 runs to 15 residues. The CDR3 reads CATRDSFPSNQPQHF. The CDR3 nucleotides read TGTGCCACCCGGGACAGCTTCCCTAGCAATCAGCCCCAGCATTTT.

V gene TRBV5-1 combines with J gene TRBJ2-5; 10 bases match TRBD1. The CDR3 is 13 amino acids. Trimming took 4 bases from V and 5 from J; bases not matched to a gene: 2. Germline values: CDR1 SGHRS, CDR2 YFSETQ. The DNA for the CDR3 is TGCGCCAGCAGCCGGGGACAGGGGGAGACCCAGTACTTC. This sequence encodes CASSRGQGETQYF. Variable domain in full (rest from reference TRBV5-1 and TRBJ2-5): KAGVTQTPRYLIKTRGQQVTLSCSPISGHRSVSWYQQTPGQGLQFLFEYFSETQRNKGNFPGRFSGRQFSNSRSEMNVSTLELGDSALYLCASSRGQGETQYFGPGTRLLVL.

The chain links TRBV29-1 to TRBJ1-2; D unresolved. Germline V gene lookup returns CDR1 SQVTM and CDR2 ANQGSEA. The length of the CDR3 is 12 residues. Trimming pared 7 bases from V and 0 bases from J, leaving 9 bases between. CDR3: CSETRTNYGYTF. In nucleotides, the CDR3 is TGCAGCGAGACACGGACTAACTATGGCTACACCTTC.

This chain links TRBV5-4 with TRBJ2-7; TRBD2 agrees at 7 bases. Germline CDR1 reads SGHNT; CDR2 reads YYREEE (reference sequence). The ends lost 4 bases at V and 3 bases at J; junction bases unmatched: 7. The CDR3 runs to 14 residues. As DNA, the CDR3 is TGTGCCAGCAGCACCCTCGGGGGGAACTACGAGCAGTACTTC. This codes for CASSTLGGNYEQYF.

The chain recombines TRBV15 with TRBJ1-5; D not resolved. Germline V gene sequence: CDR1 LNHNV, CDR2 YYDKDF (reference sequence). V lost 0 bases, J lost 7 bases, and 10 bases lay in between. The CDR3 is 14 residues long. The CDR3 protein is CATSRDHVGQPQHF. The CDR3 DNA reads TGTGCCACCAGCAGAGATCATGTGGGCCAGCCCCAGCATTTT.

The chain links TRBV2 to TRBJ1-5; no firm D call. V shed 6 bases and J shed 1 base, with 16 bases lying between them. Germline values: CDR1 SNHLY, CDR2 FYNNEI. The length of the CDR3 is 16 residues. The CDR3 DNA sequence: TGTGCCAGCAGCCTTATGGCGCGCGGGAGCAATCAGCCCCAGCATTTT. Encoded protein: CASSLMARGSNQPQHF. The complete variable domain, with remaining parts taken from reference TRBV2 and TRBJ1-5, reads EPEVTQTPSHQVTQMGQEVILRCVPISNHLYFYWYRQILGQKVEFLVSFYNNEISEKSEIFDDQFSVERPDGSNFTLKIRSTKLEDSAMYFCASSLMARGSNQPQHFGDGTRLSIL.

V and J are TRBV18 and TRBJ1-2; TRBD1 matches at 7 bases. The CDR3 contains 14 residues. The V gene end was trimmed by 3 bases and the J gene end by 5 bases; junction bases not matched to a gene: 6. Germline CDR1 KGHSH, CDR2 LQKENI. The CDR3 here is CASSPPGQPYGYTF. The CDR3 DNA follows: TGTGCCAGCTCACCGCCGGGACAGCCATATGGCTACACCTTC. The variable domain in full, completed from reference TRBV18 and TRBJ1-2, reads NAGVMQNPRHLVRRRGQEARLRCSPMKGHSHVYWYRQLPEEGLKFMVYLQKENIIDESGMPKERFSAEFPKEGPSILRIQQVVRGDSAAYFCASSPPGQPYGYTFGSGTRLTVV.

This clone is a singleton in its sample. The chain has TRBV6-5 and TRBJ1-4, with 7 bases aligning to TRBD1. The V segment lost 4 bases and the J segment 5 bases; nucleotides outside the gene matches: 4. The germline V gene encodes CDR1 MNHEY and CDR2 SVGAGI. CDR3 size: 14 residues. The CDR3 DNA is TGTGCCAGCAGTTCCCAGGGGGAAAATGAAAAACTGTTTTTT. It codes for CASSSQGENEKLFF.

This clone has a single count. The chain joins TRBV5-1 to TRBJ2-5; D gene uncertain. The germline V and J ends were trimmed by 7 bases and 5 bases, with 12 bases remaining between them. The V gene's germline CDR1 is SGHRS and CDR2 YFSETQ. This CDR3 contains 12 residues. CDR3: CASQGVRETQYF. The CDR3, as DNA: TGCGCCAGCCAAGGAGTCCGGGAGACCCAGTACTTC.

The CDR3 region has the DNA TGTGCCAGCAGTTACGATTTAGTACGCGGTGAGCAGTTCTTC. It is translated as CASSYDLVRGEQFF. The chain combines TRBV6-5 with TRBJ2-1, with D uncertain. This CDR3 spans 14 amino acids. V was clipped by 2 bases and J by 9 bases, with 14 bases between them. CDR1 is MNHEY, CDR2 SVGAGI, per germline.

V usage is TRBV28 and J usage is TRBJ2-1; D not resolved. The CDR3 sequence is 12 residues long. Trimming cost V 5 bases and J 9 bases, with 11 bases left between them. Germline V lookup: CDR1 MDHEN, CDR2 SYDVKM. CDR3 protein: CASSPSTREQFF. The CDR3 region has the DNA TGTGCCAGCAGTCCGTCGACTCGTGAGCAGTTCTTC.

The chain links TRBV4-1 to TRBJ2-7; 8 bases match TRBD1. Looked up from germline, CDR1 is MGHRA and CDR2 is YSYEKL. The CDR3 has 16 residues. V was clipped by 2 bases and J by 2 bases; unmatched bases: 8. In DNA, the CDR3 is TGCGCCAGCAGCCAATCGACCGGGACAGGAGCCTACGAGCAGTACTTC. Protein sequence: CASSQSTGTGAYEQYF.

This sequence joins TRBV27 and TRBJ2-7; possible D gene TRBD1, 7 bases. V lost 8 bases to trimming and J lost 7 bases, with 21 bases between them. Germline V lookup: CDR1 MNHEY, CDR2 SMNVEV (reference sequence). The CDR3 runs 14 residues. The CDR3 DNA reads TGTGCCAGCTGCCCCGGGGGACAGCCTACGGAGCAGTACTTC. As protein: CASCPGGQPTEQYF.

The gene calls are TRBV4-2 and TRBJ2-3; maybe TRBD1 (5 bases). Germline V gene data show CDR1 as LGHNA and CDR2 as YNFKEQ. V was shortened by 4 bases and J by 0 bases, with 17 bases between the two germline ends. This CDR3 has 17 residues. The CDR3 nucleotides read TGTGCCAGCAGCCTTACCCAGCAGGGCGCTAGCACAGATACGCAGTATTTT. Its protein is CASSLTQQGASTDTQYF.

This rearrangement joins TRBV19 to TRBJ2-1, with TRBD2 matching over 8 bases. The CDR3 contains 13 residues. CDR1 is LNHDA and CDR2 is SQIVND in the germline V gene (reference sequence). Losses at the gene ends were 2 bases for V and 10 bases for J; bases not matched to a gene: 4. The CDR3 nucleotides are TGTGCCAGTAGTATAATAACTAGCGGAGAGCAGTTCTTC. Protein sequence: CASSIITSGEQFF.

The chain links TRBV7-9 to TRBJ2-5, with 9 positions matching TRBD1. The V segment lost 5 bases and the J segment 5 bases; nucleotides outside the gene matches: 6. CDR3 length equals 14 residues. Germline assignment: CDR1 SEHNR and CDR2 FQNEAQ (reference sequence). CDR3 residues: CASSTGQGYETQYF. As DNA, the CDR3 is TGTGCCAGCAGCACCGGACAGGGGTACGAGACCCAGTACTTC.

CDR3 sequence reads: CASSVTSTDTQYF. In nucleotides, the CDR3 is TGTGCCAGCAGTGTGACTTCCACAGATACGCAGTATTTT. The chain links TRBV6-4 to TRBJ2-3, with D unresolved. CDR3 length: 13 residues. Trimming left V 4 bases short and J 2 bases short, with 7 bases between. From germline, CDR1 is MRHNA and CDR2 SNTAGT.

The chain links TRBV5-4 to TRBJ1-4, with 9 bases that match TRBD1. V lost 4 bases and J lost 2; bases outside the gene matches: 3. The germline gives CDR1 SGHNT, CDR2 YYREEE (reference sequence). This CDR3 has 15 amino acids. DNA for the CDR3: TGTGCCAGCAGCGTTGACAGGGGGACTAATGAAAAACTGTTTTTT. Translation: CASSVDRGTNEKLFF.

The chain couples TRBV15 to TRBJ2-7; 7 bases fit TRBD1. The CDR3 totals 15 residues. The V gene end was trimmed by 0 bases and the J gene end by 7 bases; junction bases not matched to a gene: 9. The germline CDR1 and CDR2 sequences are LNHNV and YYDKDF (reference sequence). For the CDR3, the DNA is TGTGCCACCAGCAGAGAGGCAGGGGGAGTGACGGAGCAGTACTTC. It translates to CATSREAGGVTEQYF.

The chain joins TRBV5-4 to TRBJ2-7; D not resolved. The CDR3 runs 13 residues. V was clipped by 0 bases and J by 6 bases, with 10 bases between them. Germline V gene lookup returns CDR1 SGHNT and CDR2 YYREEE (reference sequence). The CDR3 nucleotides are TGTGCCAGCAGCTTGGTCGGTGCGAGCGAGCAGTACTTC. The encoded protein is CASSLVGASEQYF. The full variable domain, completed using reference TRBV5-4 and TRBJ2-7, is ETGVTQSPTHLIKTRGQQVTLRCSSQSGHNTVSWYQQALGQGPQFIFQYYREEENGRGNFPPRFSGLQFPNYSSELNVNALELDDSALYLCASSLVGASEQYFGPGTRLTVT.

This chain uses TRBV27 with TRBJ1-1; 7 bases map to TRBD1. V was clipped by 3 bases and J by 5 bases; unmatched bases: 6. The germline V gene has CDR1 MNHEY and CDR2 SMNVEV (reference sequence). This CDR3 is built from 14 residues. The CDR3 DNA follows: TGTGCCAGCAGTTTGGACAGGTCGGGGACTGAAGCTTTCTTT. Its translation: CASSLDRSGTEAFF.

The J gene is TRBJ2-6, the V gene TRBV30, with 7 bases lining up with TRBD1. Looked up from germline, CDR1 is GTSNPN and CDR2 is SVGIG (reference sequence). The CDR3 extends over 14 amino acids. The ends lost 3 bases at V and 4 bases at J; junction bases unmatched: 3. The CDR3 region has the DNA TGTGCCTGGAGGGACAGGCACGGGGCCAACGTCCTGACTTTC. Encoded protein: CAWRDRHGANVLTF.

This chain's CDR3 is CASSSLGLAGVRNEQFF. CDR3 sequence (DNA): TGTGCCAGCAGCTCCCTAGGACTAGCGGGAGTGAGGAATGAGCAGTTCTTC. The chain carries TRBV11-2 and TRBJ2-1; 13 nucleotides agree with TRBD2. The J segment lost 7 bases and the V segment lost 4 bases, leaving 10 bases of the junction unmatched. Germline V CDR1 and CDR2: SGHAT, FQNNGV. This CDR3 contains 17 residues.

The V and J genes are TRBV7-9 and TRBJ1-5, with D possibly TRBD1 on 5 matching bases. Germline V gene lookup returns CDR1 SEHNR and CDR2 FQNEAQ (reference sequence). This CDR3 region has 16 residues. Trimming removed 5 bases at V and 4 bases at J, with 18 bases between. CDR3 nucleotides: TGTGCCAGCAGCCCCGGGAGGGGATCGGGTAATCAGCCCCAGCATTTT. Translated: CASSPGRGSGNQPQHF.

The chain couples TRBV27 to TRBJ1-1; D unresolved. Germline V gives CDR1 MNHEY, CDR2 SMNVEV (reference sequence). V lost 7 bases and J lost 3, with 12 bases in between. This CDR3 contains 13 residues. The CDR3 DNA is TGTGCCAGCAAGGAGACCATCGACACTGAAGCTTTCTTT. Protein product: CASKETIDTEAFF.

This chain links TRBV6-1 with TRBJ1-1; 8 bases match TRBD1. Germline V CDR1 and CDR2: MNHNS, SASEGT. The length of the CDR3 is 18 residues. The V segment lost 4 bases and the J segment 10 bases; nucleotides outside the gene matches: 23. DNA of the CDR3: TGTGCCAGCAGTGCCCGAGGCCGGGACAGGCTTATTAGTGAGGGAGCTTTCTTT. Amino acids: CASSARGRDRLISEGAFF.

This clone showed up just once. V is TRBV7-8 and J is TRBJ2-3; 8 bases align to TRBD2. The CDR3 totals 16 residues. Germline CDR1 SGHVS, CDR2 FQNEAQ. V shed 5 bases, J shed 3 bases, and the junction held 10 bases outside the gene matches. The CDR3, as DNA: TGTGCCAGCAGCCCGCGACTAGCGCCTGGAACAGATACGCAGTATTTT. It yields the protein CASSPRLAPGTDTQYF.

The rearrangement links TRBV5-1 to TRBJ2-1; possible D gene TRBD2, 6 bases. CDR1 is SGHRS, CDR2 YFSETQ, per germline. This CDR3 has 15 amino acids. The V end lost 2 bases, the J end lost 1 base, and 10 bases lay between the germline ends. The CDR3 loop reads CASSFGGRSYNEQFF. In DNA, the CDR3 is TGCGCCAGCAGCTTCGGTGGGAGGTCCTACAATGAGCAGTTCTTC.

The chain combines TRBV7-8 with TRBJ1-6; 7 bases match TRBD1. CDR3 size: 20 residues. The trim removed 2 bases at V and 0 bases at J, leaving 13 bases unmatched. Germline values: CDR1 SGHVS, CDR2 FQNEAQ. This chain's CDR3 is CASSLRASDRSSSYNSPLHF. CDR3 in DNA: TGTGCCAGCAGCTTACGCGCCTCGGACAGGAGCAGCTCCTATAATTCACCCCTCCACTTT. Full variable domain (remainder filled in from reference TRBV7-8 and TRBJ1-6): GAGVSQSPRYKVAKRGQDVALRCDPISGHVSLFWYQQALGQGPEFLTYFQNEAQLDKSGLPSDRFFAERPEGSVSTLKIQRTQQEDSAVYLCASSLRASDRSSSYNSPLHFGNGTRLTVT.